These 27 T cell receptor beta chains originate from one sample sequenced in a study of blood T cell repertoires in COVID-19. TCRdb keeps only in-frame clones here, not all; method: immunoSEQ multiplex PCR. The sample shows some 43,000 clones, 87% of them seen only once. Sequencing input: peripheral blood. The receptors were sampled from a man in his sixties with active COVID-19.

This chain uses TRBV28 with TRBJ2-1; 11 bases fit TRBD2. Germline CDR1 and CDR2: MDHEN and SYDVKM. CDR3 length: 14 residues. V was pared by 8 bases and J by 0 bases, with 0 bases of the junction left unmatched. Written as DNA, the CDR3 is TGTGCCAGCCTAGCGGGGGGCTCCTACAATGAGCAGTTCTTC. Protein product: CASLAGGSYNEQFF. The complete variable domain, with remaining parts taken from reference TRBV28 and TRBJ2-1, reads DVKVTQSSRYLVKRTGEKVFLECVQDMDHENMFWYRQDPGLGLRLIYFSYDVKMKEKGDIPEGYSVSREKKERFSLILESASTNQTSMYLCASLAGGSYNEQFFGPGTRLTVL.

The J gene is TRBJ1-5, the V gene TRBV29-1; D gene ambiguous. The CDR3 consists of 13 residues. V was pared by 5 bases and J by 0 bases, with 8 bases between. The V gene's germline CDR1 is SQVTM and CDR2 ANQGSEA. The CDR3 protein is CSVRGPSNQPQHF. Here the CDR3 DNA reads TGCAGCGTTCGGGGTCCTAGCAATCAGCCCCAGCATTTT.

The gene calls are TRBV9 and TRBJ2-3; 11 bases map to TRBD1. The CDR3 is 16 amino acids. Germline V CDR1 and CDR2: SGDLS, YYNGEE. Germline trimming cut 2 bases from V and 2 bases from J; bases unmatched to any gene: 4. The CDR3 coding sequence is TGTGCCAGCAGCGTGGGGACAGGGGGATTCACAGATACGCAGTATTTT. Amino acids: CASSVGTGGFTDTQYF. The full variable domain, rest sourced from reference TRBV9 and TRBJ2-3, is DSGVTQTPKHLITATGQRVTLRCSPRSGDLSVYWYQQSLDQGLQFLIQYYNGEERAKGNILERFSAQQFPDLHSELNLSSLELGDSALYFCASSVGTGGFTDTQYFGPGTRLTVL.

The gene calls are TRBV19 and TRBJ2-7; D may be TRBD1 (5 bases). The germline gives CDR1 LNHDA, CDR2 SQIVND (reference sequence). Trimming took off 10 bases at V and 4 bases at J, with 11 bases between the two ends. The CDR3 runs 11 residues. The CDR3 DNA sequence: TGTGCCACATCGGACATTTACGAGCAGTACTTC. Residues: CATSDIYEQYF. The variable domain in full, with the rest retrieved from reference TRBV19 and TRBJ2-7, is DGGITQSPKYLFRKEGQNVTLSCEQNLNHDAMYWYRQDPGQGLRLIYYSQIVNDFQKGDIAEGYSVSREKKESFPLTVTSAQKNPTAFYLCATSDIYEQYFGPGTRLTVT.

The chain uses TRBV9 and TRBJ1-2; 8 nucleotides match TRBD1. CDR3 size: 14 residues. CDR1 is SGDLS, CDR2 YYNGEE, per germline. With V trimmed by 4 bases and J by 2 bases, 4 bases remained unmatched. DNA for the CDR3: TGTGCCAGCAGCCCCAGGGACAGGAACTATGGCTACACCTTC. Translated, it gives CASSPRDRNYGYTF.

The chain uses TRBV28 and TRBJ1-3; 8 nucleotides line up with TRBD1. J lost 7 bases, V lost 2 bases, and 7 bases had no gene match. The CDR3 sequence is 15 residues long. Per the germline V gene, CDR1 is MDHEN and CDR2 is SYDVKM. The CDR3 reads CASSLRGQGANTIYF. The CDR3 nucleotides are TGTGCCAGCAGTTTAAGGGGGCAGGGGGCCAACACCATATATTTT.

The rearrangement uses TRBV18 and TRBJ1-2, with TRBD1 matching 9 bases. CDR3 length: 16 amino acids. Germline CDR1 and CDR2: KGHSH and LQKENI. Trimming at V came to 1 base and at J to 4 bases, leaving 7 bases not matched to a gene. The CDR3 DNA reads TGTGCCAGCTCACCACTTTCCGGGACAGGGATCTATGGCTACACCTTC. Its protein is CASSPLSGTGIYGYTF.

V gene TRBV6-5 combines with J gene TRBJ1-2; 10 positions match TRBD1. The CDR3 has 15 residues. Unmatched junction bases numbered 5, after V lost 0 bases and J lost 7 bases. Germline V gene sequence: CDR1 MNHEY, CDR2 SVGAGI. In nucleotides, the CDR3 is TGTGCCAGCAGTTACTCCCGGACAGGGGGGGGTGGCTACACCTTC. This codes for CASSYSRTGGGGYTF.

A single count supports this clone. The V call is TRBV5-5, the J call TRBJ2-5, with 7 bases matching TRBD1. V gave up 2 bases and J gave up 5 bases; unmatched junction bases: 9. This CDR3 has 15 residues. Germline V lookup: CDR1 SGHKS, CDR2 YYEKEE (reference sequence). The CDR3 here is CASSLIGQVGETQYF. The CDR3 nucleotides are TGTGCCAGCAGCTTAATAGGACAGGTTGGGGAGACCCAGTACTTC.

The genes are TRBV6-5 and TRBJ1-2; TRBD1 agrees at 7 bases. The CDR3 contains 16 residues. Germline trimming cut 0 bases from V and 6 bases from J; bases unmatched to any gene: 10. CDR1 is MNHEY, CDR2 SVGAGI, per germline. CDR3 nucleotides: TGTGCCAGCAGTTACTCACCCGGGACAGTGCAGCATGGCTACACCTTC. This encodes CASSYSPGTVQHGYTF.

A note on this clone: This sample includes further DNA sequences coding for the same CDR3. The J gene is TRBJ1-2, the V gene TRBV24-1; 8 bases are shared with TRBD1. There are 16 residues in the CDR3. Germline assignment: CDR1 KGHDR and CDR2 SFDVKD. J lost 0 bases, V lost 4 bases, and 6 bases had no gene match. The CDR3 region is CATSENTGGPNYGYTF. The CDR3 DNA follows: TGTGCCACCAGTGAGAACACAGGGGGGCCTAACTATGGCTACACCTTC.

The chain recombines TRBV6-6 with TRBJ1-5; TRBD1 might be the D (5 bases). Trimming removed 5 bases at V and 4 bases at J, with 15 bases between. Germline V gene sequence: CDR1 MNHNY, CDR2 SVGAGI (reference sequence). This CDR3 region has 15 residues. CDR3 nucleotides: TGTGCCAGCAGTGCCGGGGGTTCAGGTAATCAGCCCCAGCATTTT. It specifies CASSAGGSGNQPQHF.

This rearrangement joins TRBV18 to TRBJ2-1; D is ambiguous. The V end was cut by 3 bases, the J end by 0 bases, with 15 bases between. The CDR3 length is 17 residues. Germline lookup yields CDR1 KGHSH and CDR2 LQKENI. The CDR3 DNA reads TGTGCCAGCTCACCCCCGGTCGCGGCTAGCTCCTACAATGAGCAGTTCTTC. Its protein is CASSPPVAASSYNEQFF. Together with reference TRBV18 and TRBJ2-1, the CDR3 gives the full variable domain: NAGVMQNPRHLVRRRGQEARLRCSPMKGHSHVYWYRQLPEEGLKFMVYLQKENIIDESGMPKERFSAEFPKEGPSILRIQQVVRGDSAAYFCASSPPVAASSYNEQFFGPGTRLTVL.

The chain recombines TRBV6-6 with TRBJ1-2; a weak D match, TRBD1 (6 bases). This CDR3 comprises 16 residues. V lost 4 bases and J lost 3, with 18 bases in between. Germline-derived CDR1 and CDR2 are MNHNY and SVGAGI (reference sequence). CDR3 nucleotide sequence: TGTGCCAGCAGTTCATATAACCAACAGGGATACTATGGCTACACCTTC. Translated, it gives CASSSYNQQGYYGYTF.

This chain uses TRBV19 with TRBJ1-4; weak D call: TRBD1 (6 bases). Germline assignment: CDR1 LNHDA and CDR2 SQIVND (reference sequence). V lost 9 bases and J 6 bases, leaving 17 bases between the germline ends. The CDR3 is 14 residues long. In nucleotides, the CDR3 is TGTGCCAGCGCCAGGGGCGCAGGGGATGAAAAACTGTTTTTT. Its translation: CASARGAGDEKLFF.

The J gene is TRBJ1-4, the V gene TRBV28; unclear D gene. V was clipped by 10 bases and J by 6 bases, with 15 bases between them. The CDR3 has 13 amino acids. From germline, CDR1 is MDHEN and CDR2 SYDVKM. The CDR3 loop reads CATCEGFDEKLFF. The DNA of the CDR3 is TGTGCCACCTGCGAGGGTTTTGATGAAAAACTGTTTTTT. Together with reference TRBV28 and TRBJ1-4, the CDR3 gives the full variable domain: DVKVTQSSRYLVKRTGEKVFLECVQDMDHENMFWYRQDPGLGLRLIYFSYDVKMKEKGDIPEGYSVSREKKERFSLILESASTNQTSMYLCATCEGFDEKLFFGSGTQLSVL.

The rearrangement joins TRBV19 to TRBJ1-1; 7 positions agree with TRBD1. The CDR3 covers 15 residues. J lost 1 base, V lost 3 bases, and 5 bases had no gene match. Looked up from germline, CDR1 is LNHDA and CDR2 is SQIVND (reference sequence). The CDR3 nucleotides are TGTGCCAGTAGTATGGGGTACAGGGGGAACACTGAAGCTTTCTTT. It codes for CASSMGYRGNTEAFF.

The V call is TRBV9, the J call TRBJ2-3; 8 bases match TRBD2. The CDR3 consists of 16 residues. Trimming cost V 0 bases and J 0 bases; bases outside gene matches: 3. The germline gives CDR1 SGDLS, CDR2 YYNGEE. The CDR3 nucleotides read TGTGCCAGCAGCGTAGGCAGCGGGGGAAGCACAGATACGCAGTATTTT. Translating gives CASSVGSGGSTDTQYF.

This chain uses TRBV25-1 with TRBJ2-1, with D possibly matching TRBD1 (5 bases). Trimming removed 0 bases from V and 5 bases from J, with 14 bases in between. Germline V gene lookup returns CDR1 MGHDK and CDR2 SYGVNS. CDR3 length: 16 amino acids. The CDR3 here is CASSEYRTGPNNEQFF. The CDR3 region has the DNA TGTGCCAGCAGTGAATATCGTACAGGCCCCAACAATGAGCAGTTCTTC.

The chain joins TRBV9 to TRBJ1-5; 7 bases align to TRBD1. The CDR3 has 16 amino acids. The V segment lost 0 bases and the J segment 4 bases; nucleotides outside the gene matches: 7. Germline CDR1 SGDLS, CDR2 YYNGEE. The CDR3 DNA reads TGTGCCAGCAGCGTAGGGGCAGGGGGAGCTAATCAGCCCCAGCATTTT. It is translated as CASSVGAGGANQPQHF.

The CDR3 loop is CAITGGSNTGELFF. In DNA, the CDR3 is TGTGCCATCACCGGAGGTTCGAACACCGGGGAGCTGTTTTTT. The chain recombines TRBV10-3 with TRBJ2-2, with D perhaps matching TRBD2 (5 bases). There are 14 residues in the CDR3. The germline V and J ends were trimmed by 7 bases and 0 bases, with 9 bases remaining between them. CDR1 is ENHRY and CDR2 is SYGVKD in the germline V gene.

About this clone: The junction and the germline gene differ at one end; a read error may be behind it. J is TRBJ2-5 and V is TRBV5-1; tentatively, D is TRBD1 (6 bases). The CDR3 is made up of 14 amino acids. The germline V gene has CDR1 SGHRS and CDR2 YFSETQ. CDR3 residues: CASSLSGDQETQYF. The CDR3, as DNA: TGCGCCAGCAGCTTGTCAGGGGACCAGGAGACCCAGTACTTC.

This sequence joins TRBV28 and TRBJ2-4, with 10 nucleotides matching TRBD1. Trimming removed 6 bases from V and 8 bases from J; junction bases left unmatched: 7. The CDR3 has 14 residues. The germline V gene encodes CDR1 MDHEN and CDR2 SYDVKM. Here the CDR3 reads CASSRDRGPDIQYF. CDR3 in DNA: TGTGCCAGCAGCCGAGACAGGGGGCCAGACATTCAGTACTTC.

Written as DNA, the CDR3 is TGCGCCAGCAGCCAAGTCCCCGGGACAGGGGCTTCCCCCTATAATTCACCCCTCCACTTT. Protein product: CASSQVPGTGASPYNSPLHF. The chain recombines TRBV4-1 with TRBJ1-6, with 10 bases matching TRBD1. The CDR3 contains 20 residues. Germline lookup yields CDR1 MGHRA and CDR2 YSYEKL. The junction had 11 bases not matched to a gene; V was cut back by 1 base and J by 2 bases.

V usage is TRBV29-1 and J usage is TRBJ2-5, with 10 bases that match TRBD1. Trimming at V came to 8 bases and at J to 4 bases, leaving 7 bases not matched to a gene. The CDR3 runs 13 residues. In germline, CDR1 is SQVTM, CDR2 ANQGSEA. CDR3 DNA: TGCAGCAGCCGACAGGGGGCGAGAGAGACCCAGTACTTC. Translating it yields CSSRQGARETQYF. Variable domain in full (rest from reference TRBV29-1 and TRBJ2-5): SAVISQKPSRDICQRGTSLTIQCQVDSQVTMMFWYRQQPGQSLTLIATANQGSEATYESGFVIDKFPISRPNLTFSTLTVSNMSPEDSSIYLCSSRQGARETQYFGPGTRLLVL.

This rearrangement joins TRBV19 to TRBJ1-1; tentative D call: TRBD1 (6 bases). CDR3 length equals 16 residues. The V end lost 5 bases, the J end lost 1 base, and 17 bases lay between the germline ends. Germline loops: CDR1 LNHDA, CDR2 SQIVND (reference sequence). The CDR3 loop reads CASSPLQGRGNTEAFF. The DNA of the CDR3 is TGTGCCAGTAGTCCCCTCCAAGGCAGGGGGAACACTGAAGCTTTCTTT. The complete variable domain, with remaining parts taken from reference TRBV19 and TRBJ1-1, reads DGGITQSPKYLFRKEGQNVTLSCEQNLNHDAMYWYRQDPGQGLRLIYYSQIVNDFQKGDIAEGYSVSREKKESFPLTVTSAQKNPTAFYLCASSPLQGRGNTEAFFGQGTRLTVV.

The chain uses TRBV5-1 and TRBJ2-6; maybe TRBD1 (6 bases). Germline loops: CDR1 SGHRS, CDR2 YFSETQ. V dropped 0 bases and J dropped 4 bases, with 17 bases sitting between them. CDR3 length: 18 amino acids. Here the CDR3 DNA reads TGCGCCAGCAGCTTGGTTGGGGGCGCTAAGTCAGGGGCCAACGTCCTGACTTTC. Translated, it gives CASSLVGGAKSGANVLTF.